These 23 T cell receptor beta chains came from one sample sequenced in a study of blood T cell repertoires in COVID-19. Sequencing was performed with immunoSEQ multiplex PCR; in TCRdb, only in-frame clones are kept and a portion is missing. Of around 380,000 clones in the sample, approximately 80% were seen once. Sample: peripheral blood. Receptors were obtained from a human donor with acute or convalescent COVID-19. The donor label of this sample is uncertain.

The V and J genes are TRBV19 and TRBJ2-3, with D possibly being TRBD2 (6 bases). Per germline, CDR1 LNHDA and CDR2 SQIVND (reference sequence). The ends were cut back, 5 bases at V and 2 bases at J, with 14 bases in the middle. The CDR3 covers 15 residues. CDR3 in amino acids: CASSPRGVVTDTQYF. The CDR3 DNA follows: TGTGCCAGTAGTCCCCGCGGGGTGGTCACAGATACGCAGTATTTT.

In this sample, this clone turned up once. The chain joins TRBV28 to TRBJ1-6; D gene uncertain. V was pared by 6 bases and J by 10 bases, with 7 bases between. The CDR3 consists of 11 residues. Germline lookup yields CDR1 MDHEN and CDR2 SYDVKM. The CDR3 sequence is CASRARSPLHF. The CDR3 DNA reads TGTGCCAGCAGAGCGAGATCACCCCTCCACTTT.

V gene TRBV14 combines with J gene TRBJ1-2, with D hard to call. The CDR3 covers 13 residues. Germline lookup yields CDR1 SGHDN and CDR2 FVKESK. V lost 1 base and J 3 bases, leaving 6 bases between the germline ends. CDR3 bases: TGTGCCAGCAGCCAAGGCAGGTACTATGGCTACACCTTC. Translating gives CASSQGRYYGYTF.

V usage is TRBV5-1 and J usage is TRBJ2-2; 8 nucleotides line up with TRBD1. This CDR3 comprises 16 residues. CDR1 and CDR2 from the germline V gene are SGHRS and YFSETQ. Unmatched junction bases numbered 1, after V lost 0 bases and J lost 0 bases. This CDR3 is CASSLGTGTNTGELFF. The DNA of the CDR3 is TGCGCCAGCAGCTTGGGGACAGGGACGAACACCGGGGAGCTGTTTTTT. The full variable domain, its missing parts supplied by reference TRBV5-1 and TRBJ2-2, is KAGVTQTPRYLIKTRGQQVTLSCSPISGHRSVSWYQQTPGQGLQFLFEYFSETQRNKGNFPGRFSGRQFSNSRSEMNVSTLELGDSALYLCASSLGTGTNTGELFFGEGSRLTVL.

This chain connects TRBV11-2 to TRBJ1-3, with D possibly TRBD1 on 5 matching bases. Germline loops: CDR1 SGHAT, CDR2 FQNNGV. This CDR3 spans 11 amino acids. In DNA, the CDR3 is TGTGGACAGAGCTCTGGAAACACCATATATTTT. Protein product: CGQSSGNTIYF.

This clone was detected only once. The genes are TRBV7-9 and TRBJ2-1, with TRBD1 as a possible D gene (5 bases). CDR3 size: 12 residues. Per the germline V gene, CDR1 is SEHNR and CDR2 is FQNEAQ (reference sequence). Trimming removed 5 bases at V and 7 bases at J, with 9 bases between. CDR3 bases: TGTGCCAGCAGCACCAGGGTGAATGAGCAGTTCTTC. This encodes CASSTRVNEQFF.

The rearrangement joins TRBV5-6 to TRBJ1-1; 7 nucleotides agree with TRBD1. The CDR3 consists of 14 residues. CDR1 is SGHDT and CDR2 is YYEEEE in the germline V gene. With 4 bases clipped from V and 5 bases from J, the junction kept 8 bases outside the gene matches. CDR3 nucleotides: TGTGCCAGCAGCCGCCCAGGGGGTGAAACTGAAGCTTTCTTT. Residues: CASSRPGGETEAFF.

The table lists this clone with a few counts. The chain is built from TRBV28 and TRBJ1-2, with D perhaps TRBD1 (5 bases). This CDR3 has 12 residues. Trimming left V 6 bases short and J 4 bases short, with 9 bases between. Germline V lookup: CDR1 MDHEN, CDR2 SYDVKM. The DNA for the CDR3 is TGTGCCAGCAGGGTCGGGGGCTATGGCTACACCTTC. As protein: CASRVGGYGYTF.

The rearrangement uses TRBV3-1 (or the pseudogene TRBV3-2) and TRBJ1-4; TRBD1 might be the D (5 bases). Germline CDR1 and CDR2: LGHDT and YNNKEL (reference sequence). V lost 0 bases, J lost 0 bases, and 8 bases lay in between. CDR3 size: 16 residues. The CDR3 sequence is CASSQEQTATNEKLFF. CDR3 sequence (DNA): TGTGCCAGCAGCCAAGAGCAGACAGCAACTAATGAAAAACTGTTTTTT.

The V and J genes are TRBV18 and TRBJ2-7, with D perhaps matching TRBD2 (5 bases). Germline-derived CDR1 and CDR2 are KGHSH and LQKENI. This CDR3 has 13 residues. The germline V and J ends were trimmed by 4 bases and 2 bases, with 9 bases remaining between them. The CDR3 nucleotides are TGTGCCAGCTCACTCTCCGGGACCTACGAGCAGTACTTC. It codes for CASSLSGTYEQYF.

The chain carries TRBV11-3 and TRBJ1-5; TRBD1 matches 7 bases. There are 15 residues in the CDR3. The germline gives CDR1 SGHNT, CDR2 YENEEA. V lost 5 bases and J lost 0; bases outside the gene matches: 4. CDR3 in amino acids: CASSLHRGSNQPQHF. CDR3 bases: TGTGCCAGCAGCCTTCACAGGGGTAGCAATCAGCCCCAGCATTTT.

This clone was counted at least ten times. In DNA, the CDR3 is TGCGCCAGCAGCGGCACAGTCACAGATACGCAGTATTTT. Its translation: CASSGTVTDTQYF. The J gene is TRBJ2-3, the V gene TRBV5-1; D gene ambiguous. Trimming stripped 4 bases from V and 2 bases from J, with 8 bases between. CDR3 length: 13 amino acids. Germline V gene data show CDR1 as SGHRS and CDR2 as YFSETQ.

The V gene is TRBV10-2, the J gene TRBJ1-4, with a possible D match to TRBD1 (6 bases). Trimming removed 5 bases from V and 7 bases from J, with 17 bases in between. CDR1 is WSHSY, CDR2 SAAADI, per germline. This CDR3 region has 15 residues. The CDR3 spells CASSLTRGRGEKLFF. The CDR3 DNA is TGCGCCAGCAGTCTAACAAGGGGGAGAGGTGAAAAACTGTTTTTT.

This chain connects TRBV20-1 to TRBJ1-2; 7 nucleotides agree with TRBD1. Trimming at V came to 3 bases and at J to 0 bases, leaving 19 bases not matched to a gene. CDR1 DFQATT and CDR2 SNEGSKA come from the germline V gene (reference sequence). The CDR3 totals 19 residues. CDR3 region: CSASTHRGGNGTANYGYTF. The CDR3 coding sequence is TGCAGTGCTAGTACCCATAGAGGAGGGAACGGGACAGCTAACTATGGCTACACCTTC.

In its sample, this clone was seen once. The V call is TRBV2, the J call TRBJ1-4; 7 nucleotides line up with TRBD1. After removal of 7 bases from V and 5 bases from J, the junction contained 7 bases not matched to a gene. CDR1 is SNHLY and CDR2 is FYNNEI in the germline V gene. This CDR3 region has 14 residues. The CDR3: CASNRGQQNEKLFF. Here the CDR3 DNA reads TGTGCCAGCAATCGGGGACAGCAAAATGAAAAACTGTTTTTT.

This sequence joins TRBV6-1 and TRBJ1-5; no clear D gene. CDR1 is MNHNS, CDR2 SASEGT, per germline. V lost 3 bases to trimming and J lost 7 bases, with 16 bases between them. The CDR3 has 15 amino acids. CDR3 in amino acids: CASSDLGRSGQPQHF. CDR3 coding DNA: TGTGCCAGCAGTGATCTAGGGAGGAGTGGCCAGCCCCAGCATTTT.

The rearrangement uses TRBV6-5 and TRBJ2-7; TRBD1 agrees at 7 bases. The J segment lost 2 bases and the V segment lost 6 bases, leaving 7 bases of the junction unmatched. Germline CDR1 is MNHEY and CDR2 is SVGAGI. The CDR3 runs 14 residues. The CDR3 coding sequence is TGTGCCAGCAGAGTACAGGGGACCACCTACGAGCAGTACTTC. The encoded protein is CASRVQGTTYEQYF.

The CDR3 is CASSKRTGGADYGYTF. Here the CDR3 DNA reads TGTGCCAGTAGTAAAAGGACAGGGGGCGCAGACTATGGCTACACCTTC. This sequence joins TRBV19 and TRBJ1-2, with 11 nucleotides matching TRBD1. The CDR3 sequence is 16 residues long. V lost 4 bases, J lost 3 bases, and 7 bases stayed unmatched. Looked up from germline, CDR1 is LNHDA and CDR2 is SQIVND (reference sequence).

The chain uses TRBV3-1 (or the pseudogene TRBV3-2) and TRBJ1-1, with TRBD1 matching 7 bases. V gave up 6 bases and J gave up 0 bases; unmatched junction bases: 10. Germline-derived CDR1 and CDR2 are LGHDT and YNNKEL (reference sequence). The CDR3 has 16 amino acids. CDR3 nucleotides: TGTGCCAGCAGAAGACAGGGCGACAGGATGAACACTGAAGCTTTCTTT. Its translation is CASRRQGDRMNTEAFF.

The chain recombines TRBV2 with TRBJ1-5; 8 nucleotides match TRBD1. This CDR3 comprises 15 residues. Trimming took 3 bases from V and 2 from J; bases not matched to a gene: 3. The germline V gene encodes CDR1 SNHLY and CDR2 FYNNEI. CDR3 DNA sequence: TGTGCCAGCAGTGACCAGGGGGCGGGCAATCAGCCCCAGCATTTT. Protein: CASSDQGAGNQPQHF.

V is TRBV5-1 and J is TRBJ1-4; 10 positions match TRBD1. The CDR3 covers 21 residues. After removal of 0 bases from V and 3 bases from J, the junction contained 17 bases not matched to a gene. The germline V gene has CDR1 SGHRS and CDR2 YFSETQ. CDR3 residues: CASSLDSTGTGVSLANEKLFF. CDR3 in DNA: TGCGCCAGCAGCTTGGACTCTACTGGGACAGGGGTGTCCCTAGCTAATGAAAAACTGTTTTTT.

The J gene is TRBJ1-1, the V gene TRBV11-2; the D is unclear. Trimming stripped 5 bases from V and 4 bases from J, with 14 bases between. The CDR3 consists of 14 residues. CDR1 is SGHAT and CDR2 is FQNNGV in the germline V gene. CDR3 nucleotides: TGTGCCAGCAGCACCACGGGTCGCAGCACTGAAGCTTTCTTT. Protein: CASSTTGRSTEAFF. The full variable domain, rest sourced from reference TRBV11-2 and TRBJ1-1, is EAGVAQSPRYKIIEKRQSVAFWCNPISGHATLYWYQQILGQGPKLLIQFQNNGVVDDSQLPKDRFSAERLKGVDSTLKIQPAKLEDSAVYLCASSTTGRSTEAFFGQGTRLTVV.

This sequence joins TRBV5-6 and TRBJ1-5, with 8 bases fitting TRBD1. The V and J ends lost 4 bases and 4 bases, in that order; junction bases with no gene match: 4. The germline CDR1 and CDR2 sequences are SGHDT and YYEEEE. The CDR3 consists of 14 residues. In DNA form, the CDR3 reads TGTGCCAGCAGCGGGACAGGAATGAATCAGCCCCAGCATTTT. Translated, it gives CASSGTGMNQPQHF.